This TCR beta chain is from a study of OX40 agonist ivuxolimab in advanced cancers. At cycle 4 day 1, cycle 7 day 1, and baseline, blood was sampled. With regard to this clone: The antigen is not known. A much bigger clone sits one base away, suggesting this may be a read error.

Some clones are missing from TCRdb's copy, which holds only in-frame ones; the method was immunoSEQ multiplex PCR. The sample has about 53,000 clones, around 87% seen once; the top ten hold about 11%. Regarding the study as a whole: Partial responders at 0.1-3.0 mg/kg had among the lowest clonal expansion.

Trimming stripped 0 bases from V and 2 bases from J, with 7 bases between. The CDR3 runs to 14 residues. Germline CDR1 and CDR2: LGHNA and YNFKEQ. The V gene is TRBV4-2, the J gene TRBJ1-1; D not certain. The specimen was CD4+ or CD8+ T cells sorted from blood, collected in a trial of the OX40 agonist ivuxolimab. The clonotype comes from an adult with an advanced solid tumor such as melanoma, head and neck, liver or kidney cancer. This chain's CDR3 is CASSQDSINTEAFF. DNA for the CDR3: TGTGCCAGCAGCCAAGACAGTATTAACACTGAAGCTTTCTTT.